This T cell receptor (beta chain) was retrieved from a study of T cells in Graves' hyperthyroidism and ophthalmopathy. To note about this clonotype: The antigen is undetermined.

It was RNA transcripts that yielded the amplified TCR beta CDR3 regions. HTBI primers were used for first-round RT-PCR of the TCR CDR3. Each CDR3 protein gets one entry after TCRdb re-called the multiplex PCR reads with MiXCR. This sample carries a few hundred thousand distinct CDR3 sequences, just over 45% of them seen once, and the ten largest clones take roughly 8.2%. General study results and limits: Ophthalmopathy was predicted by the model a median of about 6.7 months ahead of onset. Among thyroid clonotypes expanded above 0.001, most also appeared in blood.

CDR3 length: 15 residues. With 4 bases clipped from V and 7 bases from J, the junction kept 12 bases outside the gene matches. CDR1 and CDR2 (germline): SEHNR, FQNEAQ (reference sequence). Newly diagnosed hyperthyroidism, duration under 2 months, in patients aged 18 to 65. Uncontrolled infections, other autoimmune diseases, pregnancy or lactation led to exclusion of patients. The sequence derives from a woman aged 18-29 years with Graves' hyperthyroidism. Sequencing input: peripheral blood or thyroid tissue (not recorded which). The chain uses TRBV7-9 and TRBJ1-2, with 7 bases lining up with TRBD1. The CDR3 loop reads CASSSLDKGAVGYTF. The DNA for the CDR3 is TGTGCCAGCAGCTCCCTTGATAAGGGGGCGGTTGGCTACACCTTC.